The subject of this entry is one TCR beta chain. The data derive from a study of shared T cell receptors in the human thymus. Sequencing used immunoSEQ multiplex PCR; TCRdb keeps in-frame clones, though not all of them. The repertoire includes some 660,000 clones, roughly 86% of them detected once, and roughly 0.0089% sits in the top ten. The CDR3 has 16 amino acids. V was clipped by 1 base and J by 5 bases; unmatched bases: 6. The germline V gene has CDR1 LNHDA and CDR2 SQIVND (reference sequence). The data were also submitted as part of a second study, on human thymus T cells. That publication notes: Usage of V and J genes appeared biased in thymic and blood repertoires. In unrelated individuals, thymic repertoires overlapped highly, according to related research.

This receptor was identified in a boy in the first two years of life with a congenital heart defect. The chain uses TRBV19 and TRBJ2-5; 11 nucleotides match TRBD1. The sample was thymocytes. The CDR3 here is CASSIVGQGARETQYF. CDR3 nucleotides: TGTGCCAGTAGTATAGTAGGACAGGGGGCGAGGGAGACCCAGTACTTC.